This TCR beta chain was recorded in a study of T cells in localized non-small cell lung cancer. Sequencing was performed with immunoSEQ multiplex PCR; in TCRdb, only in-frame clones are kept and a portion is missing. Of 35,000 to 40,000 clones listed, over 70% are singletons. This CDR3 region has 15 residues. CDR1 and CDR2 from the germline V gene are LNHDA and SQIVND (reference sequence). V lost 3 bases to trimming and J lost 5 bases, with 13 bases between them. Sequenced material: peripheral blood, taken before any cancer treatment. This chain links TRBV19 with TRBJ1-4; perhaps TRBD1 as D (6 bases). The clonotype comes from a woman aged 40-69 years with stage I lung adenocarcinoma. The CDR3 loop is CASSMARGLNEKLFF. CDR3 nucleotides: TGTGCCAGTAGTATGGCTAGGGGGTTAAATGAAAAACTGTTTTTT.